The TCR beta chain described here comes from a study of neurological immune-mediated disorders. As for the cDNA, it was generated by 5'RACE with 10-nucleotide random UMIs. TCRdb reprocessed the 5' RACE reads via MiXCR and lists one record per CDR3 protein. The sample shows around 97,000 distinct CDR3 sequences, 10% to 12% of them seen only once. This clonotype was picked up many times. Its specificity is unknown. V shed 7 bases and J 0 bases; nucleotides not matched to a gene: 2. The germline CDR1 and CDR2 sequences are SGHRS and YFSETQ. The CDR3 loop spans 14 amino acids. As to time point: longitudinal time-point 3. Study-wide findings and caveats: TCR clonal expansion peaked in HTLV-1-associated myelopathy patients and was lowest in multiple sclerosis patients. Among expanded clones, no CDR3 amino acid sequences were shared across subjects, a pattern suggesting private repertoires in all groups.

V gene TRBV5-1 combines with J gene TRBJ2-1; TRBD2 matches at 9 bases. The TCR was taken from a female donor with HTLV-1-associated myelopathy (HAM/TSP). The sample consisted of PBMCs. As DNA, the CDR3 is TGCGCCAGCCGCGGGGGGGGCTCCTACAATGAGCAGTTCTTC. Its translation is CASRGGGSYNEQFF.